A single sample gave rise to the 28 T cell receptor beta chains below, sequenced in a study of shared clonotypes between healthy human individuals. Generated by immunoSEQ multiplex PCR, the TCRdb table keeps only in-frame clones and is missing some. The sample carries hundreds of thousands of clones, about two thirds recorded once. Sequenced input: memory CD4+ T cells sorted from blood. Documented subset: CD45RA-negative fraction. Receptors were obtained from a woman aged 25 to 39 in good health.

This clone was found once. The DNA for the CDR3 is TGCGCCAGCAGCCAACTAGCGGTCTCGGGGAACACCGGGGAGCTGTTTTTT. The encoded protein is CASSQLAVSGNTGELFF. This chain links TRBV4-1 with TRBJ2-2, with 7 bases fitting TRBD2. CDR1 MGHRA and CDR2 YSYEKL come from the germline V gene. The CDR3 length is 17 residues. V shed 2 bases and J 1 base; nucleotides not matched to a gene: 7.

The rearrangement joins TRBV4-1 to TRBJ2-1; TRBD2 agrees at 8 bases. The CDR3 runs to 17 residues. Germline lookup yields CDR1 MGHRA and CDR2 YSYEKL. V shed 3 bases and J 3 bases; nucleotides not matched to a gene: 10. CDR3 sequence (DNA): TGCGCCAGCAGCCAGAGCAGCGGGAGCGGTTTCTACAATGAGCAGTTCTTC. It yields the protein CASSQSSGSGFYNEQFF.

The V call is TRBV14, the J call TRBJ2-5; 14 bases line up with TRBD2. Germline assignment: CDR1 SGHDN and CDR2 FVKESK. Trimming at V came to 2 bases and at J to 3 bases, leaving 2 bases not matched to a gene. The CDR3 sequence is 16 residues long. CDR3 sequence reads: CASSQLGLAGEETQYF. In DNA form, the CDR3 reads TGTGCCAGCAGCCAACTGGGACTAGCGGGAGAAGAGACCCAGTACTTC.

The rearrangement joins TRBV10-3 to TRBJ2-1; no definite D call. The germline CDR1 and CDR2 sequences are ENHRY and SYGVKD. V lost 3 bases and J 2 bases, leaving 5 bases between the germline ends. This CDR3 is 13 amino acids long. CDR3 coding DNA: TGTGCCATCAGTGAAACAGCCTACAATGAGCAGTTCTTC. It encodes CAISETAYNEQFF.

The rearrangement links TRBV29-1 to TRBJ2-7, with 7 bases fitting TRBD1. The V gene's germline CDR1 is SQVTM and CDR2 ANQGSEA. V lost 4 bases to trimming and J lost 7 bases; unmatched junction nucleotides: 7. This CDR3 is 12 amino acids long. The CDR3 protein is CSVGDRLGEQYF. The CDR3 nucleotides are TGCAGCGTTGGGGACAGACTCGGGGAGCAGTACTTC.

The chain combines TRBV18 with TRBJ2-7; D is ambiguous. V lost 6 bases to trimming and J lost 6 bases, with 18 bases between them. The CDR3 is 14 residues long. Germline CDR1 reads KGHSH; CDR2 reads LQKENI. CDR3 nucleotides: TGTGCCAGCTCCCACCGCGAAACCTTTTCCGAGCAGTACTTC. It translates to CASSHRETFSEQYF. The whole variable domain, filled in from reference TRBV18 and TRBJ2-7, reads NAGVMQNPRHLVRRRGQEARLRCSPMKGHSHVYWYRQLPEEGLKFMVYLQKENIIDESGMPKERFSAEFPKEGPSILRIQQVVRGDSAAYFCASSHRETFSEQYFGPGTRLTVT.

The chain couples TRBV10-3 to TRBJ2-7; 14 nucleotides agree with TRBD2. The trim removed 10 bases at V and 6 bases at J, leaving 11 bases unmatched. CDR3 size: 15 residues. Germline V gives CDR1 ENHRY, CDR2 SYGVKD. CDR3 coding DNA: TGTGCCACCGGACTAGCGGGAGGCCCCGGCAGCGAGCAGTACTTC. Protein product: CATGLAGGPGSEQYF.

The chain employs TRBV4-1 and TRBJ2-7, with TRBD2 identical over 10 bases. Germline V lookup: CDR1 MGHRA, CDR2 YSYEKL. The CDR3 runs 14 residues. The V and J ends lost 5 bases and 6 bases, in that order; junction bases with no gene match: 7. The CDR3 loop reads CASSTLAGVAEQYF. CDR3 in DNA: TGCGCCAGCAGCACTCTAGCGGGAGTGGCCGAGCAGTACTTC.

This clone was seen just once. Other nucleotide sequences from this sample produce the same CDR3. This chain links TRBV10-3 with TRBJ2-7; D possibly matches TRBD1 or TRBD2 (6 bases each). The CDR3 covers 13 residues. Germline CDR1 and CDR2: ENHRY and SYGVKD. V gave up 4 bases and J gave up 4 bases, with 11 bases separating them. The CDR3 is CAISGGGTYEQYF. The CDR3 bases are TGTGCCATCAGTGGAGGAGGGACATACGAGCAGTACTTC.

This clone has more than one count but fewer than ten. The chain joins TRBV7-9 to TRBJ2-5; TRBD1 might be the D (5 bases). Trimming cost V 3 bases and J 4 bases, with 18 bases left between them. CDR1 and CDR2 (germline): SEHNR, FQNEAQ (reference sequence). The CDR3 has 16 residues. The CDR3 DNA reads TGTGCCAGCAGCTTGAGAACAGGTTTTCCGGGAGAGACCCAGTACTTC. Translation gives CASSLRTGFPGETQYF. The full variable domain, with the rest looked up from reference TRBV7-9 and TRBJ2-5, is DTGVSQNPRHKITKRGQNVTFRCDPISEHNRLYWYRQTLGQGPEFLTYFQNEAQLEKSRLLSDRFSAERPKGSFSTLEIQRTEQGDSAMYLCASSLRTGFPGETQYFGPGTRLLVL.

A single count supports this clone. The chain combines TRBV19 with TRBJ2-7; D might be TRBD2 (5 bases). There are 13 residues in the CDR3. V was pared by 6 bases and J by 9 bases, with 18 bases between. Germline CDR1 reads LNHDA; CDR2 reads SQIVND (reference sequence). The CDR3 region has the DNA TGTGCCAGTAGGGGCCCTACGAATGGAGGGCAGTACTTC. Its translation: CASRGPTNGGQYF.

This clone was counted between two and nine times. The gene calls are TRBV4-1 and TRBJ1-4; 9 nucleotides agree with TRBD1. Looked up from germline, CDR1 is MGHRA and CDR2 is YSYEKL. V lost 2 bases and J lost 5; bases outside the gene matches: 3. The CDR3 runs to 15 residues. The CDR3 coding sequence is TGCGCCAGCAGCCAACACGGGACAGGGAATGAAAAACTGTTTTTT. Translated, it gives CASSQHGTGNEKLFF.

This chain uses TRBV5-1 with TRBJ2-5, with TRBD2 matching over 7 bases. The CDR3 totals 15 residues. V gave up 3 bases and J gave up 4 bases; unmatched junction bases: 9. The germline gives CDR1 SGHRS, CDR2 YFSETQ. The CDR3 loop is CASSSAGTGGETQYF. CDR3 DNA: TGCGCCAGCAGCTCCGCCGGGACGGGGGGAGAGACCCAGTACTTC.

Ten or more counts support this clone. This rearrangement joins TRBV6-6 to TRBJ1-4; D not resolved. Germline CDR1 MNHNY, CDR2 SVGAGI (reference sequence). Trimming took off 2 bases at V and 4 bases at J, with 5 bases between the two ends. The length of the CDR3 is 13 residues. In nucleotides, the CDR3 is TGTGCCAGCAGTTACCAGGATAATGAAAAACTGTTTTTT. Translated: CASSYQDNEKLFF.

This CDR3 reads CASSDLSGTSNTEAFF. CDR3 DNA sequence: TGCGCCAGCAGTGACCTTTCCGGGACATCGAACACTGAAGCTTTCTTT. The chain employs TRBV10-2 and TRBJ1-1, with D perhaps matching TRBD1 (6 bases). Trimming removed 3 bases from V and 1 base from J, with 15 bases in between. Germline values: CDR1 WSHSY, CDR2 SAAADI. This CDR3 comprises 16 residues.

The rearrangement uses TRBV11-2 and TRBJ2-3; D may be TRBD1 (5 bases). The V gene lost 1 base and the J gene lost 3 bases, with 8 bases spanning the gap. Germline CDR1 reads SGHAT; CDR2 reads FQNNGV. The CDR3 contains 14 residues. As DNA, the CDR3 is TGTGCCAGCAGCTTAGTTCAGGGAACAGATACGCAGTATTTT. As protein: CASSLVQGTDTQYF.

This chain joins TRBV5-1 and TRBJ1-1, with D possibly being TRBD1 (5 bases). V was pared by 3 bases and J by 3 bases, with 15 bases between. CDR1 SGHRS and CDR2 YFSETQ come from the germline V gene. CDR3 length: 15 amino acids. The CDR3 coding sequence is TGCGCCAGCAGCTACGGGGGACTTGAAGACACTGAAGCTTTCTTT. Amino acid sequence: CASSYGGLEDTEAFF.

The chain uses TRBV4-1 and TRBJ2-1; TRBD2 agrees at 12 bases. The trim removed 0 bases at V and 0 bases at J, leaving 6 bases unmatched. Germline V gives CDR1 MGHRA, CDR2 YSYEKL. This CDR3 comprises 19 residues. CDR3 sequence: CASSQELAGGPSSYNEQFF. CDR3 nucleotide sequence: TGCGCCAGCAGCCAAGAACTAGCGGGAGGCCCCAGCTCCTACAATGAGCAGTTCTTC.

This chain joins TRBV7-3 and TRBJ2-1, with TRBD2 matching 8 bases. Germline CDR1 reads SGHTA; CDR2 reads FQGTGA. V lost 0 bases and J lost 9; bases outside the gene matches: 10. This CDR3 region has 16 residues. The CDR3 nucleotides are TGTGCCAGCAGCTTAACTCGGCGAGCGGGAGAGGGTGAGCAGTTCTTC. This codes for CASSLTRRAGEGEQFF.

This clone was observed a single time. The chain recombines TRBV19 with TRBJ2-7; 7 positions match TRBD2. The trim removed 5 bases at V and 3 bases at J, leaving 25 bases unmatched. CDR3 length: 20 amino acids. Germline V gives CDR1 LNHDA, CDR2 SQIVND (reference sequence). The CDR3 DNA is TGTGCCAGTAGTCCAGCGGAGTGGACTAGGCCCAAACCCCTTGACTACGAGCAGTACTTC. Protein: CASSPAEWTRPKPLDYEQYF.

The CDR3 reads CASSQDPSLAGGGETQYF. Written as DNA, the CDR3 is TGCGCCAGCAGCCAGGATCCCTCCCTAGCGGGAGGGGGAGAGACCCAGTACTTC. The V and J genes are TRBV4-1 and TRBJ2-5; 12 bases fit TRBD2. This CDR3 comprises 18 residues. CDR1 is MGHRA, CDR2 YSYEKL, per germline. Germline trimming cut 3 bases from V and 4 bases from J; bases unmatched to any gene: 12.

V and J are TRBV28 and TRBJ1-1; D is uncertain. Trimming shortened V by 2 bases and J by 3 bases, and 7 bases separated the two germline ends. Germline V CDR1 and CDR2: MDHEN, SYDVKM. CDR3 length: 13 residues. CDR3 in amino acids: CASSLIGHTEAFF. The CDR3, as DNA: TGTGCCAGCAGTTTAATCGGGCACACTGAAGCTTTCTTT.

About this clone itself: Mismatch with germline at one junction end may stem from a read error. V is TRBV11-2 and J is TRBJ2-5; the D gene is possibly TRBD1 (5 bases). CDR3 length: 13 amino acids. Germline values: CDR1 SGHAT, CDR2 FQNNGV. CDR3 sequence reads: CVSSTGRQETQYF. The CDR3 coding sequence is TGTGTCAGCAGCACAGGACGGCAAGAGACCCAGTACTTC. The full variable domain, with the rest looked up from reference TRBV11-2 and TRBJ2-5, is EAGVAQSPRYKIIEKRQSVAFWCNPISGHATLYWYQQILGQGPKLLIQFQNNGVVDDSQLPKDRFSAERLKGVDSTLKIQPAKLEDSAVYLCVSSTGRQETQYFGPGTRLLVL.

The V and J genes are TRBV7-9 and TRBJ1-1; D is perhaps TRBD1 (6 bases). V lost 8 bases, J lost 5 bases, and 18 bases lay in between. CDR3 length: 14 amino acids. Germline V CDR1 and CDR2: SEHNR, FQNEAQ (reference sequence). The CDR3 coding sequence is TGTGCCAGCGTCCCAGGGGAGGGTAGGACTGAAGCTTTCTTT. Its protein product is CASVPGEGRTEAFF.

The V gene is TRBV18, the J gene TRBJ2-1, with TRBD2 identical over 10 bases. V shed 10 bases, J shed 3 bases, and the junction held 6 bases outside the gene matches. There are 14 residues in the CDR3. The germline gives CDR1 KGHSH, CDR2 LQKENI. The CDR3 loop is CATTAGGRYNEQFF. In DNA, the CDR3 is TGTGCCACCACAGCGGGAGGGCGCTACAATGAGCAGTTCTTC.

The table lists this clone with many counts. The identical CDR3 is also encoded by other nucleotide sequences in the sample. CDR3 sequence: CASSTQRDTEAFF. The CDR3 nucleotides are TGTGCCAGCAGCACCCAAAGGGACACTGAAGCTTTCTTT. The rearrangement joins TRBV7-2 to TRBJ1-1; D remains ambiguous. The CDR3 loop spans 13 amino acids. Trimming took 5 bases from V and 3 from J, leaving 10 bases between them. The germline V gene has CDR1 SGHTA and CDR2 FQGNSA.

In this sample, this clone turned up a few times. This chain joins TRBV5-8 and TRBJ2-7; no reliable D call. CDR1 and CDR2 (germline): SGHTS, YDEGEE. This CDR3 comprises 11 residues. The V and J ends lost 1 base and 4 bases respectively, with 3 bases between them. The CDR3 here is CASSLPYEQYF. CDR3 nucleotide sequence: TGTGCCAGCAGCTTGCCATACGAGCAGTACTTC.

This clone appeared once. The chain has TRBV11-1 and TRBJ2-7; D uncertain. Between the trimmed V and J ends, which lost 2 bases and 2 bases, there was a span of 7 bases. The CDR3 length is 13 residues. From germline, CDR1 is SGHAT and CDR2 FQDESV (reference sequence). The CDR3 nucleotides read TGTGCCAGCAGCTTAACCTGGGCCTACGAGCAGTACTTC. Residues: CASSLTWAYEQYF.